One and the same sample provided the 16 T cell receptor beta chains below, sequenced in a study of Ad26.COV2.S vaccination and SARS-CoV-2 variants. Regarding treatment: around 19 received Ad26.COV2.S at low or high dose, single or two shots; 5 received placebo; per-sample allocation not given. Material that was analyzed had been drawn on day 63 after the first vaccine or placebo injection. Assay used: immunoSEQ multiplex PCR; TCRdb lists only in-frame clones, some missing. The sample carries over 350,000 clones, around nine tenths recorded once. The starting material was peripheral blood, obtained in a trial of Ad26.COV2.S vaccine versus placebo. The receptors originated from a person between 18 and 60 years old who received the Ad26.COV2.S COVID-19 vaccine or a placebo.

The V gene is TRBV21-1, the J gene TRBJ2-7; the table assigns TRBD1, which was not confirmed against the DNA. TRBV21-1 is recorded as a pseudogene. The CDR3 runs to 17 residues. CDR3: CASSKGGTGPLKYEQYF. Here the CDR3 DNA reads TGTGCCAGCAGCAAAGGGGGGACAGGGCCGTTAAAGTACGAGCAGTACTTC.

The chain joins TRBV12-3 or TRBV12-4 to TRBJ2-7; tentatively, D is TRBD2 (5 bases). Trimming took off 10 bases at V and 0 bases at J, with 10 bases between the two ends. The length of the CDR3 is 12 residues. The CDR3 nucleotides read TGTGCCACCTCCGGGAACTCCTACGAGCAGTACTTC. It yields the protein CATSGNSYEQYF.

The chain carries TRBV4-3 and TRBJ2-2; 9 bases line up with TRBD2. The V and J ends lost 0 bases and 0 bases, in that order; junction bases with no gene match: 11. Germline-derived CDR1 and CDR2 are LGHNA and YSLEER. The CDR3 is 20 amino acids. CDR3 DNA: TGCGCCAGCAGCCAAGAAAGCTTCCGGCGGGGGGGTGCGAACACCGGGGAGCTGTTTTTT. It specifies CASSQESFRRGGANTGELFF.

This clone has more than one count but fewer than ten. The chain combines TRBV30 with TRBJ2-5; possibly TRBD2 for D (6 bases). Germline CDR1 GTSNPN, CDR2 SVGIG (reference sequence). V was cut by 0 bases and J by 5 bases, with 13 bases left in between. This CDR3 is built from 14 residues. The CDR3 coding sequence is TGTGCCTGGAGTGTGTCGTCGGCGGGGGAGACCCAGTACTTC. Amino acid sequence: CAWSVSSAGETQYF.

Comments on this clone: The same CDR3 is also encoded by other DNA sequences in this sample. The V gene is TRBV5-1, the J gene TRBJ1-1; D gene unclear. The CDR3 is made up of 13 amino acids. CDR1 and CDR2 (germline): SGHRS, YFSETQ. Trimming stripped 1 base from V and 1 base from J, with 5 bases between. The CDR3 reads CASSLRENTEAFF. The CDR3 nucleotides read TGCGCCAGCAGCTTGAGGGAGAACACTGAAGCTTTCTTT.

This clone was seen just once. The chain couples TRBV4-1 to TRBJ1-5, with D perhaps matching TRBD1 (5 bases). Germline V lookup: CDR1 MGHRA, CDR2 YSYEKL. V was clipped by 1 base and J by 4 bases, with 26 bases between them. CDR3 length equals 20 residues. CDR3 amino acids: CASSQVVFGAGPSLNQPQHF. As DNA, the CDR3 is TGCGCCAGCAGCCAAGTCGTTTTTGGGGCAGGGCCCTCTCTTAATCAGCCCCAGCATTTT.

The V and J genes are TRBV27 and TRBJ1-6; D not resolved. The V end lost 2 bases, the J end lost 5 bases, and 10 bases lay between the germline ends. The germline CDR1 and CDR2 sequences are MNHEY and SMNVEV (reference sequence). The CDR3 runs 15 residues. The CDR3 sequence: CASSLLGEDNSPLHF. The CDR3 DNA follows: TGTGCCAGCAGTTTACTTGGTGAAGATAATTCACCCCTCCACTTT.

V usage is TRBV9 and J usage is TRBJ2-3; no definite D call. Germline loops: CDR1 SGDLS, CDR2 YYNGEE. The V gene lost 5 bases and the J gene lost 4 bases, with 8 bases spanning the gap. The CDR3 consists of 12 residues. CDR3 loop: CASRPTADTQYF. The CDR3 DNA is TGTGCCAGCAGACCAACCGCAGATACGCAGTATTTT.

The V call is TRBV2, the J call TRBJ1-2; no reliable D call. The ends were cut back, 3 bases at V and 1 base at J, with 12 bases in the middle. CDR1 and CDR2 from the germline V gene are SNHLY and FYNNEI. The length of the CDR3 is 15 residues. The CDR3 DNA is TGTGCCAGCAGTGAGACCCACTTAAATAACTATGGCTACACCTTC. It translates to CASSETHLNNYGYTF. Combining the CDR3 with reference TRBV2 and TRBJ1-2 gives the whole variable domain EPEVTQTPSHQVTQMGQEVILRCVPISNHLYFYWYRQILGQKVEFLVSFYNNEISEKSEIFDDQFSVERPDGSNFTLKIRSTKLEDSAMYFCASSETHLNNYGYTFGSGTRLTVV.

The J gene is TRBJ1-2, the V gene TRBV24-1, with TRBD1 as a possible D gene (5 bases). The V and J ends lost 4 bases and 8 bases respectively, with 16 bases between them. The CDR3 is made up of 14 amino acids. Germline V lookup: CDR1 KGHDR, CDR2 SFDVKD. The CDR3 sequence is CATSDRTGLGGYTF. Here the CDR3 DNA reads TGTGCCACCAGTGACCGAACAGGTCTCGGGGGCTACACCTTC.

V is TRBV27 and J is TRBJ1-1; a weak D match, TRBD1 (6 bases). The CDR3 totals 13 residues. The germline V gene encodes CDR1 MNHEY and CDR2 SMNVEV (reference sequence). Trimming pared 4 bases from V and 1 base from J, leaving 7 bases between. The CDR3 DNA reads TGTGCCAGCAGTTGGGGGGCGAACACTGAAGCTTTCTTT. Its translation: CASSWGANTEAFF.

The chain links TRBV5-7 to TRBJ1-2; D unresolved. TRBV5-7 is given ORF status, its function remaining uncertain. Between the trimmed V and J ends, which lost 3 bases and 4 bases, there was a span of 13 bases. The CDR3 is 14 amino acids. CDR3 DNA: TGTGCCAGCAGCTGGGTAACGGACCCCTATGGCTACACCTTC. It translates to CASSWVTDPYGYTF.

The genes are TRBV7-2 and TRBJ2-7; TRBD2 matches at 10 bases. V was pared by 5 bases and J by 2 bases, with 3 bases of the junction left unmatched. CDR3 size: 14 residues. The V gene's germline CDR1 is SGHTA and CDR2 FQGNSA. The CDR3: CASSATSGAYEQYF. The DNA of the CDR3 is TGTGCCAGCAGCGCTACTAGCGGGGCCTACGAGCAGTACTTC.

V gene TRBV7-8 combines with J gene TRBJ1-3; D gene unclear. V lost 5 bases, J lost 0 bases, and 11 bases lay in between. Germline V lookup: CDR1 SGHVS, CDR2 FQNEAQ. CDR3 length: 15 amino acids. For the CDR3, the DNA is TGTGCCAGCAGCCTCCGGGCGAGCTCTGGAAACACCATATATTTT. Translated: CASSLRASSGNTIYF.

The J gene is TRBJ2-1, the V gene TRBV4-2; 9 bases are shared with TRBD1. The germline CDR1 and CDR2 sequences are LGHNA and YNFKEQ. Trimming at V came to 0 bases and at J to 2 bases, leaving 5 bases not matched to a gene. There are 17 residues in the CDR3. This chain's CDR3 is CASSQDSRTGAYNEQFF. In nucleotides, the CDR3 is TGTGCCAGCAGCCAAGATTCCCGGACAGGGGCCTACAATGAGCAGTTCTTC.

The chain has TRBV5-4 and TRBJ1-2; unclear D gene. This CDR3 has 15 amino acids. V was trimmed by 5 bases and J by 2 bases, leaving 16 bases between them. Germline V CDR1 and CDR2: SGHNT, YYREEE (reference sequence). Here the CDR3 reads CASSRGLAENYGYTF. CDR3 nucleotides: TGTGCCAGCAGTCGCGGGCTCGCTGAGAACTATGGCTACACCTTC.